These 8 T cell receptor beta chains originate from one sample sequenced in a study of shared clonotypes between healthy human individuals. Profiling relied on immunoSEQ multiplex PCR, and the TCRdb table lists in-frame clones only, not all of them. In the table there are around 700,000 clones, approximately 75% of which are singletons. Sample: memory CD4+ T cells sorted from blood. Subset reported: CD45RA-negative fraction. The receptors stem from a woman aged 30 to 39 in good health.

This clone was observed a handful of times. The chain combines TRBV18 with TRBJ2-7; D may be TRBD1 or TRBD2 (5 bases each). Germline CDR1 is KGHSH and CDR2 is LQKENI. The CDR3 spans 16 residues. V lost 5 bases, J lost 0 bases, and 17 bases lay in between. This CDR3 is CASSARDGSSSYEQYF. The DNA of the CDR3 is TGTGCCAGCTCAGCCCGGGACGGTTCCAGCTCCTACGAGCAGTACTTC.

This clone was seen only a few times. Other nucleotide sequences from this sample produce the same CDR3. V gene TRBV6-5 combines with J gene TRBJ1-5, with TRBD1 as a possible D gene (6 bases). The CDR3 contains 13 residues. Germline assignment: CDR1 MNHEY and CDR2 SVGAGI. Trimming took 5 bases from V and 4 from J, leaving 9 bases between them. DNA for the CDR3: TGTGCCAGCAGTCTAACAGGGAATCAGCCCCAGCATTTT. Translating gives CASSLTGNQPQHF.

This clone has more than one count but fewer than ten. Written as DNA, the CDR3 is TGTGCCATCAGCGCCGGGACTAGAGATTACGAGCAGTACTTC. Translated, it gives CAISAGTRDYEQYF. The chain carries TRBV10-3 and TRBJ2-7; 8 bases fit TRBD2. Germline V gives CDR1 ENHRY, CDR2 SYGVKD. The V segment lost 6 bases and the J segment 4 bases; nucleotides outside the gene matches: 8. This CDR3 is 14 amino acids long.

The chain has TRBV5-1 and TRBJ2-7; TRBD1 agrees at 7 bases. The CDR3 length is 16 residues. Germline lookup yields CDR1 SGHRS and CDR2 YFSETQ. V was clipped by 4 bases and J by 1 base; unmatched bases: 11. CDR3 coding DNA: TGCGCCAGCAGCCGGCGACAGGGCAAAACTTCCTACGAGCAGTACTTC. It is translated as CASSRRQGKTSYEQYF.

This clone was counted at least ten times. J is TRBJ2-7 and V is TRBV18, with D perhaps being TRBD1 or TRBD2 (6 bases each). Germline CDR1 reads KGHSH; CDR2 reads LQKENI. CDR3 length: 14 residues. Trimming removed 3 bases at V and 4 bases at J, with 13 bases between. CDR3 DNA: TGTGCCAGCTCACCCTCATGGGGGGCGTACGAGCAGTACTTC. Encoded protein: CASSPSWGAYEQYF. Combining the CDR3 with reference TRBV18 and TRBJ2-7 gives the whole variable domain NAGVMQNPRHLVRRRGQEARLRCSPMKGHSHVYWYRQLPEEGLKFMVYLQKENIIDESGMPKERFSAEFPKEGPSILRIQQVVRGDSAAYFCASSPSWGAYEQYFGPGTRLTVT.

The gene calls are TRBV28 and TRBJ1-1; D uncertain. Trimming removed 4 bases from V and 7 bases from J, with 13 bases in between. This CDR3 is 13 amino acids long. Looked up from germline, CDR1 is MDHEN and CDR2 is SYDVKM. Here the CDR3 DNA reads TGTGCCAGCAGTTCCCCTGGCAACTATGAAGCTTTCTTT. Translation gives CASSSPGNYEAFF.

This clone was seen a few times. This chain connects TRBV19 to TRBJ1-2; D remains ambiguous. The CDR3 is 13 residues long. Germline V gives CDR1 LNHDA, CDR2 SQIVND (reference sequence). V was trimmed by 5 bases and J by 2 bases, leaving 9 bases between them. The CDR3 sequence is CASSLGKNYGYTF. Here the CDR3 DNA reads TGTGCCAGTAGTCTAGGGAAGAACTATGGCTACACCTTC.

This clone has more than one count but fewer than ten. Additional DNA sequences in this sample encode the identical CDR3. V and J are TRBV7-9 and TRBJ2-7; TRBD1 is a possible D gene (6 bases). Trimming stripped 5 bases from V and 6 bases from J, with 14 bases between. The CDR3 has 13 amino acids. Germline V gene sequence: CDR1 SEHNR, CDR2 FQNEAQ (reference sequence). The CDR3 loop reads CASSRTGLGEQYF. Written as DNA, the CDR3 is TGTGCCAGCAGCCGTACAGGGTTAGGCGAGCAGTACTTC.